The clone carrying this TCR beta chain was detected many times. Its antigen is still unknown. The missing CDR3 end, 3 residues past where the read stops, is filled in from the germline J gene. The CDR3 covers 16 residues. Unmatched junction bases numbered 7, after V lost 4 bases and J lost 5 bases. Germline CDR1 reads SNHLY; CDR2 reads FYNNEI. The data stem from a study of T cell clonality in common variable immunodeficiency. CVID and control samples used equivalent genomic DNA input. The protocol was immunoSEQ multiplex PCR, while the TCRdb copy is restricted to in-frame clones and leaves out a portion. This repertoire holds 50,000 to 60,000 clones, and none appear only once. Findings and caveats of the study: Patient heterogeneity in the CVID cohort limited correlations between repertoire features and clinical complications. CVID subjects shared fewer TCRbeta clones than healthy controls did.

The sample comprised peripheral blood mononuclear cells. The sequence came from a person between 18 and 75 years old in good health. The chain links TRBV2 to TRBJ2-1; the match to TRBD2 covers 11 bases. The CDR3 region is CASSALAGAFDNEQFF. The CDR3 DNA, read in part, is TGTGCCAGCAGTGCACTAGCGGGAGCATTCGACAATGAG. Together with reference TRBV2 and TRBJ2-1, the CDR3 gives the full variable domain: EPEVTQTPSHQVTQMGQEVILRCVPISNHLYFYWYRQILGQKVEFLVSFYNNEISEKSEIFDDQFSVERPDGSNFTLKIRSTKLEDSAMYFCASSALAGAFDNEQFFGPGTRLTVL.